This TCR beta chain stems from a study of blood T cell repertoires in COVID-19. Study summary: From T cells, B-cell-depleted T cells, or PBMCs came the material, which was cDNA or gDNA.

Original data processing: Estimation of nucleated cell counts was performed using reference gene primer amplification. Assay: immunoSEQ multiplex PCR; the TCRdb copy retains only in-frame clones and omits some. D and trimming come from the DNA, and the V and J calls and clone size come from that table. The table has roughly 200,000 clones, approximately 79% seen once; the top ten hold roughly 13%. CDR1 is SGHTA, CDR2 FQGNSA, per germline. CDR3 size: 17 residues. V shed 1 base, J shed 3 bases, and the junction held 4 bases outside the gene matches. The sequenced material came from peripheral blood. This TCR was sampled from a man aged 45 to 65 who had recovered from COVID-19. This sequence joins TRBV7-2 and TRBJ2-6, with 9 bases fitting TRBD1. The CDR3 nucleotides read TGTGCCAGCAGCTTAGGGACAGGGGTCGATGGGGCCAACGTCCTGACTTTC. This gives the protein CASSLGTGVDGANVLTF.